A selection of T cell receptor beta chains follows, all from one sample in a study of shared clonotypes between healthy human individuals. Here immunoSEQ multiplex PCR was the method, and the copy in TCRdb shows in-frame clones only, minus some. This table has 1 million to 1.3 million clones, 78% appearing once. The sample comprised memory CD4+ T cells from PBMCs. All receptors come from a man aged 18 to 29 in good health. Some clones in this sample may be carry-over from other donors' samples. Each CDR3 is given with its conserved first and last residue. Each record gives: clone size, V gene, D gene, CDR3 length, J gene, CDR3 protein, CDR3 DNA. A D gene is named only where the DNA matches it firmly. Clone sizes are given selectively: once, few, many, or a class where the clone is expanded.

clone_size: many; v_call: TRBV2; d_call: .; cdr3_length: 14; j_call: TRBJ1-2; cdr3_aa: CASSEVRDNYGYTF; cdr3_nt: TGTGCCAGCAGTGAAGTCCGGGATAACTATGGCTACACCTTC
clone_size: .; v_call: TRBV7-8; d_call: .; cdr3_length: 17; j_call: TRBJ2-3; cdr3_aa: CASSPLSLGTSTDTQYF; cdr3_nt: TGTGCCAGCAGCCCTTTAAGTTTGGGTACCAGCACAGATACGCAGTATTTT
clone_size: .; v_call: TRBV11-2; d_call: .; cdr3_length: 13; j_call: TRBJ1-2; cdr3_aa: CASSFREYYGYTF; cdr3_nt: TGTGCCAGCAGCTTTAGGGAGTACTATGGCTACACCTTC
clone_size: .; v_call: TRBV20-1; d_call: .; cdr3_length: 11; j_call: TRBJ2-5; cdr3_aa: CSASDQETQYF; cdr3_nt: TGCAGTGCTAGCGACCAAGAGACCCAGTACTTC
clone_size: once; v_call: TRBV2; d_call: .; cdr3_length: 17; j_call: TRBJ1-5; cdr3_aa: CASSRGGSVGRNQPQHF; cdr3_nt: TGTGCCAGCAGTCGCGGGGGCAGTGTCGGTCGCAATCAGCCCCAGCATTTT
clone_size: few; v_call: TRBV6-1; d_call: .; cdr3_length: 15; j_call: TRBJ2-5; cdr3_aa: CASSEVWGEGETQYF; cdr3_nt: TGTGCCAGCAGTGAAGTCTGGGGCGAAGGGGAGACCCAGTACTTC
clone_size: .; v_call: TRBV9; d_call: .; cdr3_length: 13; j_call: TRBJ2-2; cdr3_aa: CASSVAVLGELFF; cdr3_nt: TGTGCCAGCAGCGTAGCCGTTCTCGGGGAGCTGTTTTTT
clone_size: many; v_call: TRBV4-2; d_call: TRBD2; cdr3_length: 16; j_call: TRBJ2-7; cdr3_aa: CASSQNQAGGYYEQYF; cdr3_nt: TGTGCCAGCAGCCAGAACCAAGCGGGAGGATACTACGAGCAGTACTTC
clone_size: .; v_call: TRBV20-1; d_call: .; cdr3_length: 11; j_call: TRBJ2-7; cdr3_aa: CSARGRNEQYF; cdr3_nt: TGCAGTGCCCGAGGGAGAAATGAGCAGTACTTC
clone_size: .; v_call: TRBV25-1; d_call: TRBD1; cdr3_length: 13; j_call: TRBJ1-1; cdr3_aa: CASRSTGLTEAFF; cdr3_nt: TGTGCCAGCAGATCGACAGGGCTCACTGAAGCTTTCTTT
clone_size: .; v_call: TRBV6-6; d_call: .; cdr3_length: 15; j_call: TRBJ2-7; cdr3_aa: CASSYSSLVPYEQYF; cdr3_nt: TGTGCCAGCAGTTACTCGAGTCTTGTCCCCTACGAGCAGTACTTC
clone_size: .; v_call: TRBV20-1; d_call: .; cdr3_length: 11; j_call: TRBJ2-5; cdr3_aa: CSARRQETQYF; cdr3_nt: TGCAGTGCTAGACGGCAAGAGACCCAGTACTTC
clone_size: .; v_call: TRBV5-8; d_call: .; cdr3_length: 11; j_call: TRBJ1-2; cdr3_aa: CASSLAARYTF; cdr3_nt: TGTGCCAGCAGCTTGGCGGCGCGCTACACCTTC
clone_size: many; v_call: TRBV15; d_call: .; cdr3_length: 12; j_call: TRBJ2-5; cdr3_aa: CATSRDLETQYF; cdr3_nt: TGTGCCACCAGCAGAGATCTGGAGACCCAGTACTTC
clone_size: many; v_call: TRBV27; d_call: TRBD2; cdr3_length: 17; j_call: TRBJ2-5; cdr3_aa: CASSRGLAGERGETQYF; cdr3_nt: TGTGCCAGCAGTCGCGGCCTAGCGGGAGAGCGCGGGGAGACCCAGTACTTC
clone_size: .; v_call: TRBV18; d_call: .; cdr3_length: 12; j_call: TRBJ1-1; cdr3_aa: CASSPTDTEAFF; cdr3_nt: TGTGCCAGCTCACCAACGGACACTGAAGCTTTCTTT
clone_size: .; v_call: TRBV6-6; d_call: TRBD2; cdr3_length: 16; j_call: TRBJ2-1; cdr3_aa: CASSEPGLAGGNEQFF; cdr3_nt: TGTGCCAGCAGCGAACCGGGACTAGCGGGAGGGAATGAGCAGTTCTTC
clone_size: few; v_call: TRBV7-3; d_call: .; cdr3_length: 13; j_call: TRBJ2-1; cdr3_aa: CASSLSPYNEQFF; cdr3_nt: TGTGCCAGCAGCTTGTCCCCCTACAATGAGCAGTTCTTC
clone_size: many; v_call: TRBV7-8; d_call: .; cdr3_length: 15; j_call: TRBJ1-5; cdr3_aa: CASSAQDRSRQPQHF; cdr3_nt: TGTGCCAGCAGCGCACAGGACAGATCACGACAGCCCCAGCATTTT
clone_size: few; v_call: TRBV28; d_call: TRBD2; cdr3_length: 16; j_call: TRBJ2-3; cdr3_aa: CASSLLGLAGTDTQYF; cdr3_nt: TGTGCCAGCAGTTTATTAGGACTAGCGGGCACAGATACGCAGTATTTT
clone_size: .; v_call: TRBV5-1; d_call: .; cdr3_length: 14; j_call: TRBJ2-5; cdr3_aa: CASSLLGRQETQYF; cdr3_nt: TGCGCCAGCAGCTTATTAGGGAGGCAAGAGACCCAGTACTTC
clone_size: .; v_call: TRBV4-1; d_call: TRBD1; cdr3_length: 15; j_call: TRBJ2-5; cdr3_aa: CASSPGAGGIETQYF; cdr3_nt: TGCGCCAGCAGCCCGGGGGCAGGGGGCATCGAGACCCAGTACTTC
clone_size: .; v_call: TRBV7-2; d_call: TRBD2; cdr3_length: 13; j_call: TRBJ2-1; cdr3_aa: CASSSWAGAEQFF; cdr3_nt: TGTGCCAGCAGCTCCTGGGCGGGAGCTGAGCAGTTCTTC
clone_size: .; v_call: TRBV10-3; d_call: TRBD1; cdr3_length: 15; j_call: TRBJ2-5; cdr3_aa: CAIRVGQVEQETQYF; cdr3_nt: TGTGCCATCAGGGTCGGACAGGTAGAACAAGAGACCCAGTACTTC
clone_size: .; v_call: TRBV27; d_call: TRBD2; cdr3_length: 16; j_call: TRBJ2-7; cdr3_aa: CASSSPGGGRRYEQYF; cdr3_nt: TGTGCCAGCAGTTCCCCTGGGGGCGGGAGGCGCTACGAGCAGTACTTC
clone_size: few; v_call: TRBV6-4; d_call: TRBD1; cdr3_length: 15; j_call: TRBJ2-6; cdr3_aa: CASSSTGAGANVLTF; cdr3_nt: TGTGCCAGCAGCTCTACAGGGGCTGGGGCCAACGTCCTGACTTTC
clone_size: few; v_call: TRBV2; d_call: TRBD2; cdr3_length: 14; j_call: TRBJ2-4; cdr3_aa: CASSTSGRLNIQYF; cdr3_nt: TGTGCCAGCAGTACTAGCGGGAGGTTGAACATTCAGTACTTC
clone_size: .; v_call: TRBV5-6; d_call: .; cdr3_length: 13; j_call: TRBJ1-2; cdr3_aa: CASTFGGGRGYTF; cdr3_nt: TGTGCCAGCACCTTCGGGGGGGGGCGAGGCTACACCTTC
clone_size: .; v_call: TRBV5-1; d_call: TRBD1; cdr3_length: 17; j_call: TRBJ2-1; cdr3_aa: CASSVALGGLSYNEQFF; cdr3_nt: TGCGCCAGCAGCGTAGCTCTAGGGGGCCTTTCCTACAATGAGCAGTTCTTC
clone_size: .; v_call: TRBV15; d_call: TRBD1; cdr3_length: 19; j_call: TRBJ2-6; cdr3_aa: CATSRDGGQALSGANVLTF; cdr3_nt: TGTGCCACCAGCAGAGATGGCGGACAGGCCCTCTCTGGGGCCAACGTCCTGACTTTC
clone_size: .; v_call: TRBV18; d_call: .; cdr3_length: 14; j_call: TRBJ1-2; cdr3_aa: CASSPLSANYGYTF; cdr3_nt: TGTGCCAGCTCACCACTTTCAGCTAACTATGGCTACACCTTC
clone_size: .; v_call: TRBV5-6; d_call: .; cdr3_length: 13; j_call: TRBJ1-2; cdr3_aa: CASSLEGFSGYTF; cdr3_nt: TGTGCCAGCAGCTTGGAGGGGTTCTCTGGCTACACCTTC
clone_size: few; v_call: TRBV5-1; d_call: TRBD1; cdr3_length: 15; j_call: TRBJ1-2; cdr3_aa: CASSLEGQGADGYTF; cdr3_nt: TGCGCCAGCAGCTTGGAGGGACAGGGGGCGGATGGCTACACCTTC
clone_size: .; v_call: TRBV6-6; d_call: TRBD2; cdr3_length: 15; j_call: TRBJ2-7; cdr3_aa: CASRALAGLIYEQYF; cdr3_nt: TGTGCCAGCAGGGCCCTAGCGGGACTGATCTACGAGCAGTACTTC
clone_size: .; v_call: TRBV9; d_call: .; cdr3_length: 17; j_call: TRBJ1-3; cdr3_aa: CASSVGSNRLSGNTIYF; cdr3_nt: TGTGCCAGCAGCGTAGGAAGTAACAGGCTCTCTGGAAACACCATATATTTT
clone_size: once; v_call: TRBV7-3; d_call: .; cdr3_length: 20; j_call: TRBJ2-1; cdr3_aa: CASSLTRLTSSSDIPNEQFF; cdr3_nt: TGTGCCAGCAGCTTAACCAGGCTCACATCCAGCAGTGATATCCCCAATGAGCAGTTCTTC
clone_size: .; v_call: TRBV4-1; d_call: .; cdr3_length: 14; j_call: TRBJ1-2; cdr3_aa: CASSPVVPSLGYTF; cdr3_nt: TGCGCCAGCAGCCCAGTAGTGCCCTCTCTTGGCTACACCTTC
clone_size: .; v_call: TRBV18; d_call: .; cdr3_length: 14; j_call: TRBJ2-3; cdr3_aa: CASSPPTDTDTQYF; cdr3_nt: TGTGCCAGCTCACCACCGACAGATACAGATACGCAGTATTTT
clone_size: few; v_call: TRBV4-2; d_call: .; cdr3_length: 17; j_call: TRBJ2-2; cdr3_aa: CASSQDPLGIYTGELFF; cdr3_nt: TGTGCCAGCAGCCAGGACCCCCTAGGGATTTACACCGGGGAGCTGTTTTTT
clone_size: .; v_call: TRBV2; d_call: TRBD2; cdr3_length: 16; j_call: TRBJ2-2; cdr3_aa: CASHGGLAGGTGELFF; cdr3_nt: TGTGCCAGCCACGGGGGACTAGCGGGAGGGACCGGGGAGCTGTTTTTT
clone_size: .; v_call: TRBV29-1; d_call: .; cdr3_length: 13; j_call: TRBJ2-1; cdr3_aa: CSVGMRAGDEQFF; cdr3_nt: TGCAGCGTTGGGATGCGGGCGGGCGATGAGCAGTTCTTC
clone_size: .; v_call: TRBV5-1; d_call: TRBD1; cdr3_length: 14; j_call: TRBJ1-1; cdr3_aa: CASSLEGANTEAFF; cdr3_nt: TGCGCCAGCAGCTTGGAGGGGGCCAACACTGAAGCTTTCTTT
clone_size: .; v_call: TRBV13; d_call: TRBD1; cdr3_length: 15; j_call: TRBJ1-3; cdr3_aa: CASRWGQGSGNTIYF; cdr3_nt: TGTGCCAGCAGGTGGGGACAGGGCTCTGGAAACACCATATATTTT
clone_size: .; v_call: TRBV4-2; d_call: .; cdr3_length: 16; j_call: TRBJ2-3; cdr3_aa: CASSQDTALSTDTQYF; cdr3_nt: TGTGCCAGCAGCCAAGATACAGCCCTTAGCACAGATACGCAGTATTTT
clone_size: .; v_call: TRBV5-1; d_call: TRBD2; cdr3_length: 16; j_call: TRBJ2-2; cdr3_aa: CASSWGLAENTGELFF; cdr3_nt: TGCGCCAGCAGCTGGGGACTAGCGGAGAACACCGGGGAGCTGTTTTTT
clone_size: .; v_call: TRBV5-1; d_call: .; cdr3_length: 16; j_call: TRBJ2-1; cdr3_aa: CASSSQGNRGFNEQFF; cdr3_nt: TGCGCCAGCAGCTCCCAGGGAAACCGAGGGTTCAATGAGCAGTTCTTC
clone_size: .; v_call: TRBV6-6; d_call: .; cdr3_length: 12; j_call: TRBJ1-2; cdr3_aa: CASTRGPETNTF; cdr3_nt: TGTGCCAGCACTCGGGGTCCAGAGACTAACACCTTC
clone_size: .; v_call: TRBV27; d_call: .; cdr3_length: 14; j_call: TRBJ1-3; cdr3_aa: CASSLSGVGNTIYF; cdr3_nt: TGTGCCAGCAGTTTATCAGGGGTCGGAAACACCATATATTTT
clone_size: .; v_call: TRBV30; d_call: .; cdr3_length: 13; j_call: TRBJ2-2; cdr3_aa: CAWIPGNTGELFF; cdr3_nt: TGTGCCTGGATACCGGGAAACACCGGGGAGCTGTTTTTT
clone_size: .; v_call: TRBV2; d_call: TRBD1; cdr3_length: 14; j_call: TRBJ2-7; cdr3_aa: CASSGQGATYEQYF; cdr3_nt: TGTGCCAGCAGCGGACAGGGGGCCACCTACGAGCAGTACTTC
clone_size: .; v_call: TRBV5-8; d_call: TRBD1; cdr3_length: 16; j_call: TRBJ1-1; cdr3_aa: CASSGGQLVLKSEAFF; cdr3_nt: TGTGCCAGCAGTGGGGGACAGCTAGTGTTGAAATCTGAAGCTTTCTTT
clone_size: .; v_call: TRBV2; d_call: .; cdr3_length: 13; j_call: TRBJ1-2; cdr3_aa: CASSGEGGRGYTF; cdr3_nt: TGTGCCAGCAGTGGGGAAGGGGGACGTGGCTACACCTTC